The rows below give T cell receptor beta chains drawn from one sample of a study of beta chain features in type 1 diabetes. Profiling relied on immunoSEQ multiplex PCR, and the TCRdb table lists in-frame clones only, not all of them. The table includes 310,000 or so clones, 7% to 9% detected once. The specimen was central memory CD4+ T cells from blood. Receptors were obtained from a young woman in good health. Both conserved end residues are part of each CDR3. The D gene is left open where the match is weak. Clone size is not always given. Where it is, it says once, few, many or a class for expanded clones.

J: TRBJ1-6; V: TRBV14; D: -; size: -; DNA: TGTGCCAGCAGCCCCAACTTGGACTCACCCCTCCACTTT; CDR3: CASSPNLDSPLHF
J: TRBJ2-7; V: TRBV29-1; D: TRBD1; size: -; DNA: TGCAGCGCGACACCGGGACAGGGGACCTACGAGCAGTACTTC; CDR3: CSATPGQGTYEQYF
J: TRBJ1-2; V: TRBV6-5; D: -; size: many; DNA: TGTGCCAGCAGACCCGGCGGGGGGAGAGGTGGCTACACCTTC; CDR3: CASRPGGGRGGYTF
J: TRBJ1-2; V: TRBV20-1; D: -; size: few; DNA: TGCAGTGCTAGTTCGGGGGCTCGCACCTTC; CDR3: CSASSGARTF
J: TRBJ1-2; V: TRBV7-2; D: -; size: many; DNA: TGTGCCAGCAGCCTGGGACGCCTCGCCTCCTATGGCTACACCTTC; CDR3: CASSLGRLASYGYTF
J: TRBJ1-1; V: TRBV6-5; D: -; size: -; DNA: TGTGCCAGCACCAACGGGGGGAACACTGAAGCTTTCTTT; CDR3: CASTNGGNTEAFF
J: TRBJ2-1; V: TRBV25-1; D: -; size: few; DNA: TGTGCCAGCAGTGTCGAGAGCTCCTACAATGAGCAGTTCTTC; CDR3: CASSVESSYNEQFF
J: TRBJ2-2; V: TRBV2; D: TRBD1; size: few; DNA: TGTGCCAGCCTAGGGACAGCTGCCGGGGAGCTGTTTTTT; CDR3: CASLGTAAGELFF
J: TRBJ2-1; V: TRBV5-6; D: -; size: few; DNA: TGTGCCAGCAGTTATATAGTACTAGCGGGACAGGGCTCCTACAATGAGCAGTTCTTC; CDR3: CASSYIVLAGQGSYNEQFF
J: TRBJ1-4; V: TRBV5-1; D: TRBD1; size: -; DNA: TGCGCCAGCAGCTCCGGACAGGGTCAAGAAAAACTGTTTTTT; CDR3: CASSSGQGQEKLFF
J: TRBJ1-2; V: TRBV28; D: -; size: few; DNA: TGTGCCAGCAGTTTATCTCACAACAGCGCAGCTAACTATGGCTACACCTTC; CDR3: CASSLSHNSAANYGYTF
J: TRBJ2-7; V: TRBV28; D: -; size: few; DNA: TGTGCCAGCACTGACTCCGGGGCCAGGTACGAGCAGTACTTC; CDR3: CASTDSGARYEQYF
J: TRBJ2-1; V: TRBV18; D: TRBD2; size: many; DNA: TGTGCCAGCTCACCAGGTCTAGCGGGAGGTGAGCAGTTCTTC; CDR3: CASSPGLAGGEQFF
J: TRBJ1-1; V: TRBV6-1; D: -; size: -; DNA: TGTGCCAGCACTGAGATCGCCGGGCAGCCTCTAGTTGAAGCTTTCTTT; CDR3: CASTEIAGQPLVEAFF
J: TRBJ1-2; V: TRBV5-6; D: TRBD1; size: -; DNA: TGTGCCAGCAGCCTCACAGGGGTTGCTGGCTACACCTTC; CDR3: CASSLTGVAGYTF
J: TRBJ2-5; V: TRBV14; D: -; size: -; DNA: TGTGCCAGCAGCCAAGACAGGGGATACCGCCAAGAGACCCAGTACTTC; CDR3: CASSQDRGYRQETQYF
J: TRBJ1-1; V: TRBV7-9; D: -; size: -; DNA: TGTGCCAGCAGCAAGCGGGACGGGAAGGGGACTGAAGCTTTCTTT; CDR3: CASSKRDGKGTEAFF